This TCR beta chain was sequenced during a study of T cell responses to AZD1222 COVID-19 vaccine. Study in general: Second doses at about 4 or about 12 weeks were pooled.

Study-wide results and caveats: The reported proportion of spike-specific TCRs targeting unmutated variant regions was nearly half. There were mostly white British donors and more females than males, and clonal diversity was possibly underestimated.

Measured with immunoSEQ multiplex PCR; TCRdb has only the in-frame clones, and not every one. This table has 160,000 or so clones, more than 70% appearing once. The germline CDR1 and CDR2 sequences are LGHDT and YNNKEL (reference sequence). V was shortened by 9 bases and J by 4 bases, with 16 bases between the two germline ends. The length of the CDR3 is 14 residues. Worth noting for this clone: Its specificity is unknown.

The sequence derives from an adult in good health. The sequencing used peripheral blood, collected on day 0 of AZD1222 vaccination. The chain employs TRBV3-1 (or the pseudogene TRBV3-2) and TRBJ2-1; D is unclear. The CDR3 spells CASLRVNLYNEQFF. Here the CDR3 DNA reads TGTGCCAGTCTCCGGGTCAATCTGTACAATGAGCAGTTCTTC.